The following is a TCR beta chain sequence with its context. 13 Jbeta primers and 60 Vbeta primers were used for the PCR. TCRdb's table, derived via immunoSEQ multiplex PCR, lists solely in-frame clones and lacks some. This table has more than 100,000 clones, 80% appearing once. The entry originates in a study of cytomegalovirus exposure and HLA in healthy donors. Turning to the study itself: A prior study identified 117 million unique TCR beta sequences from roughly 180 million T cells.

The source material was PBMCs. The TCR comes from a female donor in good health and CMV-seropositive.

CDR3 in amino acids: CASSLDSLGGYTF. CDR3 nucleotide sequence: TGTGCCAGCAGCTTGGACTCCTTGGGCGGCTACACCTTC. The J gene is TRBJ1-2, the V gene TRBV5-4, with D uncertain. Trimming cost V 0 bases and J 8 bases, with 11 bases left between them. This CDR3 is built from 13 residues. The germline gives CDR1 SGHNT, CDR2 YYREEE (reference sequence).